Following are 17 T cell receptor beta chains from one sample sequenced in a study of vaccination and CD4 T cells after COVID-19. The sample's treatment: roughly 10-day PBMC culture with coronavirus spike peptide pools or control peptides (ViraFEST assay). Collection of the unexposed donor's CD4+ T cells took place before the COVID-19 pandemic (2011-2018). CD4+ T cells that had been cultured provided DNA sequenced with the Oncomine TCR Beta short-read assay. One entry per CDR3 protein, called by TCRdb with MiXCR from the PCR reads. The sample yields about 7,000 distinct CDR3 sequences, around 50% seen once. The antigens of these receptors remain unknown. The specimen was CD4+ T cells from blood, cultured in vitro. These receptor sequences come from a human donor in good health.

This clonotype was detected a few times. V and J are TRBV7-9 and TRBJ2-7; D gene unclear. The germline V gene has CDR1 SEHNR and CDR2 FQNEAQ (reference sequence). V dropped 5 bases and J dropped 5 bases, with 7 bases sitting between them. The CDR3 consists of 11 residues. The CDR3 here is CASSPLDEQYF. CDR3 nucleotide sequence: TGTGCCAGCAGCCCCTTGGACGAGCAGTACTTC.

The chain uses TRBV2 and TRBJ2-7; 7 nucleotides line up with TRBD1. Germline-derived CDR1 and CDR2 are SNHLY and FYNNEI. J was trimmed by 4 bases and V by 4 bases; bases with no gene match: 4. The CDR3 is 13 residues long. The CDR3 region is CASSATGKYEQYF. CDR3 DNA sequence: TGTGCCAGCAGTGCGACAGGGAAGTACGAGCAGTACTTC.

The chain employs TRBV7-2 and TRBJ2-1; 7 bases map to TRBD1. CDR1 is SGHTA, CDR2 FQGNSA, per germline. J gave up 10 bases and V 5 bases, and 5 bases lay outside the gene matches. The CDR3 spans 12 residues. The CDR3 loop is CASSARQGEQFF. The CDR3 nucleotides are TGTGCCAGCAGCGCCCGACAGGGCGAGCAGTTCTTC. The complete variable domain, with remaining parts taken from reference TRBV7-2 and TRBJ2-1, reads GAGVSQSPSNKVTEKGKDVELRCDPISGHTALYWYRQSLGQGLEFLIYFQGNSAPDKSGLPSDRFSAERTGGSVSTLTIQRTQQEDSAVYLCASSARQGEQFFGPGTRLTVL.

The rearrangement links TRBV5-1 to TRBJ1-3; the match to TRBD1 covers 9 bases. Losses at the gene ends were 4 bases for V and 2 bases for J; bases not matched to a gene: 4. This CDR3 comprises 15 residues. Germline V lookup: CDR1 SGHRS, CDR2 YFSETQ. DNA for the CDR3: TGCGCCAGCAGCCGCGGGACAGGGACTGGAAACACCATATATTTT. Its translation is CASSRGTGTGNTIYF.

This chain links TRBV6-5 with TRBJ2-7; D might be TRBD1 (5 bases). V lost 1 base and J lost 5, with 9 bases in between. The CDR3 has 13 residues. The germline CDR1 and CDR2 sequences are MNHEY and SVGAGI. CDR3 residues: CASSYLQGNEQYF. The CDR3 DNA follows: TGTGCCAGCAGTTACTTGCAGGGAAACGAGCAGTACTTC.

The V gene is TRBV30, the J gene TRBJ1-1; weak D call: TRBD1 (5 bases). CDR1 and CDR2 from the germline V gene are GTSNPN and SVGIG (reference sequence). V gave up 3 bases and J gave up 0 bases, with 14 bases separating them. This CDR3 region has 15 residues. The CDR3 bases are TGTGCCTGGAGAAGGGGCGGAGGACTGAACACTGAAGCTTTCTTT. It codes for CAWRRGGGLNTEAFF.

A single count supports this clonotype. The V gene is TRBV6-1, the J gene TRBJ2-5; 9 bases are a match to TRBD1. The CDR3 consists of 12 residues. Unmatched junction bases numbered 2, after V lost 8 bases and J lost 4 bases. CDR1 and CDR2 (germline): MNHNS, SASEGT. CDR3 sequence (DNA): TGTGCCAGCCGGGACAGGGTAGAGACCCAGTACTTC. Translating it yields CASRDRVETQYF.

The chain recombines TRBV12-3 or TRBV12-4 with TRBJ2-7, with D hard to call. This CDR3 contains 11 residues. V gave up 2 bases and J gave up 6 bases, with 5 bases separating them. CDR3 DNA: TGTGCCAGCAGTTTATTCACCGAGCAGTACTTC. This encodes CASSLFTEQYF.

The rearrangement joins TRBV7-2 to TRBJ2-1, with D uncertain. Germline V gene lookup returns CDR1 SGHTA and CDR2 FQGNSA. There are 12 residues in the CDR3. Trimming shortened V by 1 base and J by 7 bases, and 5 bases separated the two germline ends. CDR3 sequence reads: CASSLVRNEQFF. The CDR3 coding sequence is TGTGCCAGCAGCTTAGTAAGGAATGAGCAGTTCTTC.

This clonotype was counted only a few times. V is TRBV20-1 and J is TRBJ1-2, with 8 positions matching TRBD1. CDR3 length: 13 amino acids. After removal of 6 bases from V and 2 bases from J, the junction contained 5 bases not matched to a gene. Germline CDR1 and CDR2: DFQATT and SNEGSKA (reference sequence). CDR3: CSARTGLNYGYTF. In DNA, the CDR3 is TGCAGTGCCCGGACAGGGTTAAACTATGGCTACACCTTC.

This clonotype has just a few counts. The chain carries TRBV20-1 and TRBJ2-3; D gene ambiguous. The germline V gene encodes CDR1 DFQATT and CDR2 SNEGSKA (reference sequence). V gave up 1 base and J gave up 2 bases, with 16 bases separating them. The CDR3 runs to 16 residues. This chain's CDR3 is CSARGPTGQSTDTQYF. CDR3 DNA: TGCAGTGCTAGAGGCCCGACTGGTCAGTCCACAGATACGCAGTATTTT.

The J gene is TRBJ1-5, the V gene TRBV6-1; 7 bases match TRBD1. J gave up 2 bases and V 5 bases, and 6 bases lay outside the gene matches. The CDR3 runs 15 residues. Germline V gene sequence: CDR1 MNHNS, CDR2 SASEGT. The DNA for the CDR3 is TGTGCCAGCAGTCCAAAGACAGGGCGCAATCAGCCCCAGCATTTT. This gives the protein CASSPKTGRNQPQHF.

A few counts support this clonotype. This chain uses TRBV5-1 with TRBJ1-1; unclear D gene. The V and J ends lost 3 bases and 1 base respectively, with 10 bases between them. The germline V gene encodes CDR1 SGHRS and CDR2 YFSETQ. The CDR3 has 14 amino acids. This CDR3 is CASSSLTANTEAFF. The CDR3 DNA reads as TGCGCCAGCAGCTCCTTAACAGCGAACACTGAAGCTTTCTTT.

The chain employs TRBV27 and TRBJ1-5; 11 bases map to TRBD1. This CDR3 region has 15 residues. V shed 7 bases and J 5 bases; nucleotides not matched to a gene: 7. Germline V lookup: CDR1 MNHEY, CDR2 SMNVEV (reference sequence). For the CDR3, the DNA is TGTGCCAGCACCGGGACAGGGGGGTGGTATCAGCCCCAGCATTTT. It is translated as CASTGTGGWYQPQHF.

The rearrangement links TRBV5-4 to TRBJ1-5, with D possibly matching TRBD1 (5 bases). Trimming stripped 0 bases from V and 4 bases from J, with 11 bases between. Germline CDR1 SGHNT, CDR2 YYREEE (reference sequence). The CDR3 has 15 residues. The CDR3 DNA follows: TGTGCCAGCAGCTTGGCCGGGACGCCGAATCAGCCCCAGCATTTT. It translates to CASSLAGTPNQPQHF.

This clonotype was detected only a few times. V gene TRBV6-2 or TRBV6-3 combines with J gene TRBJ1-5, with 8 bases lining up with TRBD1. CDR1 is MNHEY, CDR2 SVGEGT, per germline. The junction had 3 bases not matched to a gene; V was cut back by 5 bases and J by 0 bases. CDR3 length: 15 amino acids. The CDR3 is CASSLDRGSNQPQHF. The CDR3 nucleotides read TGTGCCAGCAGTCTAGACAGGGGTAGCAATCAGCCCCAGCATTTT.

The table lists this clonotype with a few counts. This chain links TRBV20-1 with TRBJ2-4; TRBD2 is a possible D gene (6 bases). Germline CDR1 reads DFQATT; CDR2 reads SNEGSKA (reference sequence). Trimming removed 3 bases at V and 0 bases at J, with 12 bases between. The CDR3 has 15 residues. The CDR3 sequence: CSASQQGLAKNIQYF. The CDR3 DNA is TGCAGTGCTAGTCAGCAGGGACTAGCCAAAAACATTCAGTACTTC.